This T cell receptor beta chain emerged from a study of T cell responses to AZD1222 COVID-19 vaccine. The study, taken as a whole, reports: Repertoire sampling occurred only after the peak T cell response. Among vaccine-associated CD4 TCRs, coverage spanned spike, with dominance at 160-218 and 743-854. The sample set comprised mostly white British donors with more females, and clonal diversity was possibly underestimated. Reportedly, close to half of spike-specific TCRs are directed against unmutated variant regions.

Assay used: immunoSEQ multiplex PCR; TCRdb lists only in-frame clones, some missing. The sample has 86,000 or so clones, 85% to 95% seen once; the top ten hold less than 5.5%. The CDR3 has 13 amino acids. Trimming took 6 bases from V and 2 from J, leaving 8 bases between them. Germline V gene data show CDR1 as SGHAT and CDR2 as FQNNGV. In the case of this clone: Its target is unknown.

The sequencing used peripheral blood, collected on day 0 of MenACWY control vaccination. The origin of this receptor is an adult in good health. V is TRBV11-2 and J is TRBJ1-5; TRBD1 might be the D (6 bases). The CDR3 nucleotides read TGTGCCAGCAGAGGACAGCGCAATCAGCCCCAGCATTTT. This translates into CASRGQRNQPQHF. The full variable domain, completed using reference TRBV11-2 and TRBJ1-5, is EAGVAQSPRYKIIEKRQSVAFWCNPISGHATLYWYQQILGQGPKLLIQFQNNGVVDDSQLPKDRFSAERLKGVDSTLKIQPAKLEDSAVYLCASRGQRNQPQHFGDGTRLSIL.